This TCR beta chain comes out of a study of CXCR3-negative and CXCR3-positive naive CD8 T cells. Considering frequency, this clonotype is medium-sized (0.01 to 0.1%). Its matching antigen is unknown. Definition of naive CD8+ T cells rested on a CD45RO-CCR7+CD27+CD95- profile. 5' RACE that incorporated UMI labels was used to prepare the TRB cDNA libraries. TCRdb reprocessed the 5' RACE reads and keeps a single row for each CDR3 protein, giving no DNA. The sample data list tens of thousands of distinct CDR3 sequences. Study observations and caveats: Sequencing showed both naive subsets with comparably high diversity, and memory CD8+ cells much lower. CXCR3-positive naive cells carried more hydrophobic TRB CDR3s than CXCR3-negative ones.

The V gene's germline CDR1 is MNHEY and CDR2 SVGAGI. The CDR3 is 13 amino acids. The receptor was derived from a human donor in good health. Some clones in this sample may be carry-over from other donors' samples. Sequencing was done on a sample of naive CXCR3- CD8+ T cells from blood. Subset defined: CD45RO-CCR7+CD27+CD95- naive CD8+ T cells lacking CXCR3 (TNR3-). The rearrangement links TRBV6-5 to TRBJ2-1. The chain's CDR3 is CASSYSLGNEQFF.